This T cell receptor beta chain was captured in a study of cytomegalovirus exposure and HLA in healthy donors. Study-level findings and limits: In an earlier analysis, about 87% or about 30%: the productive usage of most TCR beta V segments. Beyond CMV serostatus, there was no information to go on about immune exposure.

About this clone: No antigen is known for it.

In germline, CDR1 is SEHNR, CDR2 FQNEAQ (reference sequence). Trimming pared 5 bases from V and 4 bases from J, leaving 20 bases between. This CDR3 comprises 16 residues. The primer mix had 60 Vbeta and 13 Jbeta primers. Generated by immunoSEQ multiplex PCR, the TCRdb table keeps only in-frame clones and is missing some. The sample lists about 190,000 clones, about 87% occurring once. The sequenced sample consisted of PBMCs. The source of this sequence is a woman between 18 and 29 years old in good health and CMV-seronegative. The chain joins TRBV7-9 to TRBJ2-5; tentatively, D is TRBD2 (5 bases). The CDR3 nucleotides read TGTGCCAGCAGCCCTCCCCGGATAGGAGGATTAGAGACCCAGTACTTC. Amino acid sequence: CASSPPRIGGLETQYF.